The 9 T cell receptor beta chains below come from one sample, sequenced in a study of T cell responses to AZD1222 COVID-19 vaccine. Measured with immunoSEQ multiplex PCR; TCRdb has only the in-frame clones, and not every one. Among some 150,000 clones listed, 94% were seen once. The sequencing here drew on peripheral blood, taken on day 0 of AZD1222 vaccination. The receptors here all came from an adult in good health.

The chain uses TRBV3-1 (or the pseudogene TRBV3-2) and TRBJ1-2, with D perhaps TRBD1 (6 bases). This CDR3 region has 13 residues. Germline loops: CDR1 LGHDT, CDR2 YNNKEL (reference sequence). The V end was cut by 1 base, the J end by 7 bases, with 10 bases between. The CDR3 is CASSQARTAGYTF. Here the CDR3 DNA reads TGTGCCAGCAGCCAAGCGAGGACAGCTGGCTACACCTTC.

The CDR3: CASSLRGANGGARDTQYF. The CDR3 bases are TGTGCCAGCAGCTTAAGAGGGGCTAACGGGGGGGCTAGAGATACGCAGTATTTT. This chain uses TRBV11-2 with TRBJ2-3, with 8 bases identical to TRBD2. The CDR3 is made up of 18 amino acids. From germline, CDR1 is SGHAT and CDR2 FQNNGV. J was trimmed by 5 bases and V by 2 bases; bases with no gene match: 15.

The V and J genes are TRBV6-1 and TRBJ1-3; D not certain. This CDR3 comprises 14 residues. Germline V gene sequence: CDR1 MNHNS, CDR2 SASEGT. V dropped 5 bases and J dropped 0 bases, with 8 bases sitting between them. This CDR3 is CASSNDFSGNTIYF. DNA for the CDR3: TGTGCCAGCAGTAACGACTTCTCTGGAAACACCATATATTTT.

This sequence joins TRBV6-5 and TRBJ1-2; D might be TRBD1 (5 bases). From germline, CDR1 is MNHEY and CDR2 SVGAGI. The CDR3 totals 13 residues. Trimming removed 6 bases from V and 5 bases from J, with 13 bases in between. CDR3 sequence reads: CASREGWGYGYTF. In DNA, the CDR3 is TGTGCCAGCAGAGAGGGTTGGGGGTATGGCTACACCTTC.

The chain employs TRBV2 and TRBJ1-2; 8 bases map to TRBD1. The CDR3 consists of 14 residues. Germline V lookup: CDR1 SNHLY, CDR2 FYNNEI. V was clipped by 3 bases and J by 4 bases; unmatched bases: 4. The CDR3 region has the DNA TGTGCCAGCAGTGATCAGGGGGCGGTCTATGGCTACACCTTC. This translates into CASSDQGAVYGYTF.

The chain recombines TRBV28 with TRBJ1-5; a weak D match, TRBD1 (6 bases). Germline V CDR1 and CDR2: MDHEN, SYDVKM. V lost 10 bases, J lost 6 bases, and 22 bases lay in between. The CDR3 extends over 15 amino acids. The CDR3 loop reads CAIRLQGTGTQPQHF. CDR3 DNA: TGTGCCATCCGCCTACAGGGAACAGGGACTCAGCCCCAGCATTTT.

To note about this clone: Other DNA sequences in this specimen translate into the identical CDR3. The V gene is TRBV3-1 (or the pseudogene TRBV3-2), the J gene TRBJ1-1; 7 bases map to TRBD1. In germline, CDR1 is LGHDT, CDR2 YNNKEL (reference sequence). The J segment lost 2 bases and the V segment lost 4 bases, leaving 4 bases of the junction unmatched. CDR3 length equals 14 residues. The chain's CDR3 is CASSLGQANTEAFF. For the CDR3, the DNA is TGTGCCAGCAGCCTCGGACAGGCTAACACTGAAGCTTTCTTT.

CDR3: CASSRGGVLGANVLTF. As DNA, the CDR3 is TGCGCCAGCAGCCGCGGCGGCGTCCTTGGGGCCAACGTCCTGACTTTC. This sequence joins TRBV4-1 and TRBJ2-6; D unresolved. The CDR3 totals 16 residues. Trimming stripped 4 bases from V and 3 bases from J, with 13 bases between. The V gene's germline CDR1 is MGHRA and CDR2 YSYEKL.

The chain joins TRBV6-1 to TRBJ2-1; a weak D match, TRBD1 (6 bases). The germline gives CDR1 MNHNS, CDR2 SASEGT. V was shortened by 3 bases and J by 7 bases, with 13 bases between the two germline ends. This CDR3 is built from 14 residues. For the CDR3, the DNA is TGTGCCAGCAGTGAGGGGGCCGGTAGTAATGAGCAGTTCTTC. Its protein is CASSEGAGSNEQFF.